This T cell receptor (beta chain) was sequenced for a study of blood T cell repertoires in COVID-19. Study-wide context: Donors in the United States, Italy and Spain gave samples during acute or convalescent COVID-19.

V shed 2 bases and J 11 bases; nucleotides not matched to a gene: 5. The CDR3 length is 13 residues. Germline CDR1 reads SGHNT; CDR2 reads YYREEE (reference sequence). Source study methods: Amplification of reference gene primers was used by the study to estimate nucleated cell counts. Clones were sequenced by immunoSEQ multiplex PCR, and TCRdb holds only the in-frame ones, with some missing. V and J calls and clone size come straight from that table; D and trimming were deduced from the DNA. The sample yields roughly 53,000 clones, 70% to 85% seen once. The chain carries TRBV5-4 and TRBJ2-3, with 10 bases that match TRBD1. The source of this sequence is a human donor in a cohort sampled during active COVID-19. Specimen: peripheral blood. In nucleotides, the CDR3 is TGTGCCAGCAGCTTTGACAGGGGGCGGGGGCAGTATTTT. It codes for CASSFDRGRGQYF.